The T cell receptor beta chain described here comes from a study of T cell changes during pregnancy in multiple sclerosis. CDR3 size: 14 residues. Germline V gene sequence: CDR1 MNHNS, CDR2 SASEGT. V shed 5 bases and J shed 4 bases, with 12 bases lying between them. Clones were sequenced by immunoSEQ multiplex PCR, and TCRdb holds only the in-frame ones, with some missing. The table shows around 71,000 clones, with over 85% occurring only once. The rearrangement links TRBV6-1 to TRBJ1-5; a possible D gene is TRBD1 (5 bases). This receptor was obtained from a female donor with multiple sclerosis, enrolled in a pregnancy study. Sequencing used peripheral blood, obtained in the third trimester of pregnancy. CDR3 region: CASSLQGANQPQHF. The CDR3 DNA follows: TGTGCCAGCAGTCTCCAAGGGGCTAATCAGCCCCAGCATTTT.